The rows below give T cell receptor beta chains drawn from one sample of a study of read filtering for tumor transcriptome and immune sequencing. MiXCR, run by TCRdb on the reads, gives a single entry per CDR3 protein. Altogether under 25,000 distinct CDR3 sequences are present, about 13% being singletons, with the ten largest covering more than 50%. Specimen: a population of CD138-negative cells sorted from bone marrow. These receptors all stem from a donor at least 40 years old with multiple myeloma. Each CDR3 is given with its conserved first and last residue. D genes are given only for firm matches. Only some rows state a clone size, as once, few, many or a class for expanded clones.

many	.	TRBJ1-5	TRBV27	CASSLQPYQPQHF
few	TRBD2	TRBJ2-7	TRBV27	CASSSDGLAGVYEQYF
many	.	TRBJ2-3	TRBV12-3/TRBV12-4	CASSLWGANTDTQYF
many	TRBD2	TRBJ2-2	TRBV5-1	CASSLPGLAANTGELFF
many	.	TRBJ2-1	TRBV5-5	CASSLGTGRHYNEQFF
many	TRBD2	TRBJ2-7	TRBV29-1	CSVVTSGRGCEQYF
many	.	TRBJ2-7	TRBV3-1	CASSLNREMDEQYF
many	.	TRBJ2-1	TRBV29-1	CSVVWTIDNEQFF
many	.	TRBJ1-5	TRBV28	CASSSRGQNQPQHF
few	.	TRBJ1-1	TRBV20-1	CSARDELSTEAFF
few	.	TRBJ2-5	TRBV29-1	CSVVGQYQETQYF
many	TRBD2	TRBJ2-3	TRBV7-2	CASSLGLAGTDTQYF
many	.	TRBJ2-7	TRBV20-1	CSAHPGENSYEQYF
many	TRBD2	TRBJ2-3	TRBV2	CASRPTSGTDTQYF
many	.	TRBJ2-4	TRBV2	CASTDGYLAKNIQYF
many	.	TRBJ2-5	TRBV12-3/TRBV12-4	CASMGSAGTQYF
many	TRBD1	TRBJ2-3	TRBV24-1	CATGDRATDTQYF
many	.	TRBJ2-6	TRBV2	CASSVSTGANVLTF
many	.	TRBJ2-1	TRBV4-2	CASSPGASDYNEQFF
many	TRBD2	TRBJ2-7	TRBV3-1	CASSQALAGTYEQYF
.	.	TRBJ2-7	TRBV6-5	CASSYTGQFTDEQYF
.	TRBD1	TRBJ1-1	TRBV15	CATRIQGGKGTEAFF
few	TRBD1	TRBJ1-5	TRBV20-1	CSARRGQGINQPQHF
many	TRBD1	TRBJ2-1	TRBV7-6	CASSLGDRNNEQFF
.	.	TRBJ2-1	TRBV29-1	CSVEGLYNEQFF
many	TRBD1	TRBJ2-1	TRBV20-1	CSGSTGQGGNPGNEQFF
many	.	TRBJ2-7	TRBV20-1	CSARDYTTYEQYF
many	.	TRBJ1-5	TRBV11-1	CASSEGNQPQHF
many	TRBD2	TRBJ2-7	TRBV15	CATSRGLAGSYEQYF
many	.	TRBJ2-1	TRBV6-2/TRBV6-3	CSDRGPKDRAEFF
many	TRBD1	TRBJ2-5	TRBV29-1	CSGRDSSETQYF